This TCR beta chain was identified during a study of blood T cell repertoires in COVID-19. In the study overall: Samples representing acute and convalescent COVID-19 were sourced from the United States, Italy and Spain.

The method was immunoSEQ multiplex PCR; TCRdb's version includes in-frame clones alone and lacks a portion of them. The sample records 40,000 or so clones, around 85% being singletons. The sequencing sample was made of peripheral blood. This TCR came from a man aged 50-59 years with active COVID-19.

In nucleotides, the CDR3 is TGTGCCAGTAGTGGGTCAGGGGGCTTTGAGACCCAGTACTTC. Amino acid sequence: CASSGSGGFETQYF. The V call is TRBV19, the J call TRBJ2-5, with TRBD1 identical over 8 bases. V was clipped by 5 bases and J by 5 bases; unmatched bases: 7. CDR3 length: 14 residues. From germline, CDR1 is LNHDA and CDR2 SQIVND (reference sequence).